Below are 25 T cell receptor beta chains sequenced from a single sample in a study of CD8 T cells in Susac syndrome. It was with random hexamers that about 0.45 to 1 ug RNA was reverse transcribed. TCRdb used MiXCR to reprocess the immunoSEQ multiplex PCR reads, holding one entry per CDR3 protein. This sample yields about 70,000 distinct CDR3 sequences, of which 96% are seen a single time; around 0.11% belongs to the top ten. Sequenced input: CD4+ T cells from PBMCs. All receptors derive from a human donor with multiple sclerosis.

This clonotype occurred a few times. The chain joins TRBV7-9 to TRBJ2-4; D unclear. The CDR3 is made up of 14 amino acids. Germline lookup yields CDR1 SEHNR and CDR2 FQNEAQ (reference sequence). Trimming cost V 5 bases and J 0 bases, with 8 bases left between them. The CDR3 DNA sequence: TGTGCCAGCAGCCTCGGTGGAGCCAAAAACATTCAGTACTTC. As protein: CASSLGGAKNIQYF.

This sequence joins TRBV12-3 or TRBV12-4 and TRBJ2-7; D may be TRBD1 or TRBD2 (5 bases each). Trimming cost V 5 bases and J 3 bases, with 14 bases left between them. This CDR3 has 14 amino acids. CDR3 DNA sequence: TGTGCCAGCAGTCAAGGGACCGTACACTACGAGCAGTACTTC. Encoded protein: CASSQGTVHYEQYF.

The chain joins TRBV11-3 to TRBJ2-3; 8 bases agree with TRBD2. CDR3 length equals 14 residues. The ends lost 4 bases at V and 6 bases at J; junction bases unmatched: 6. Germline lookup yields CDR1 SGHNT and CDR2 YENEEA. In DNA, the CDR3 is TGTGCCAGCAGCTCCCCTGGCGGGGGGGATACGCAGTATTTT. Translated, it gives CASSSPGGGDTQYF.

This clonotype is a singleton in its sample. J is TRBJ2-7 and V is TRBV7-8; D not resolved. Trimming cost V 11 bases and J 7 bases, with 18 bases left between them. Germline-derived CDR1 and CDR2 are SGHVS and FQNEAQ. The CDR3 extends over 12 amino acids. As DNA, the CDR3 is TGTGCCTCCAGCCTAAGCAGTGGAGAGCAGTACTTC. This sequence encodes CASSLSSGEQYF.

The chain carries TRBV5-1 and TRBJ2-5, with D perhaps matching TRBD2 (5 bases). CDR3 size: 14 residues. Per the germline V gene, CDR1 is SGHRS and CDR2 is YFSETQ. Trimming removed 0 bases from V and 5 bases from J, with 11 bases in between. The CDR3 loop reads CASSLEASRETQYF. The CDR3 DNA sequence: TGCGCCAGCAGCTTGGAGGCTAGCAGGGAGACCCAGTACTTC. Together with reference TRBV5-1 and TRBJ2-5, the CDR3 gives the full variable domain: KAGVTQTPRYLIKTRGQQVTLSCSPISGHRSVSWYQQTPGQGLQFLFEYFSETQRNKGNFPGRFSGRQFSNSRSEMNVSTLELGDSALYLCASSLEASRETQYFGPGTRLLVL.

The chain employs TRBV12-3 or TRBV12-4 and TRBJ1-1; D not resolved. The length of the CDR3 is 13 residues. The V end was cut by 7 bases, the J end by 3 bases, with 12 bases between. CDR3 loop: CASTSRLDTEAFF. The CDR3 region has the DNA TGTGCCAGCACCTCCCGTTTGGACACTGAAGCTTTCTTT.

This rearrangement joins TRBV2 to TRBJ2-5; D is perhaps TRBD2 (5 bases). V dropped 6 bases and J dropped 2 bases, with 13 bases sitting between them. Germline V gene data show CDR1 as SNHLY and CDR2 as FYNNEI. CDR3 length: 14 residues. The CDR3: CASRADFSQETQYF. CDR3 nucleotide sequence: TGTGCCAGCAGGGCGGACTTCTCACAAGAGACCCAGTACTTC.

This chain's CDR3 is CAITQGSASETQYF. In DNA, the CDR3 is TGTGCCATTACACAGGGTTCGGCTTCGGAGACCCAGTACTTC. The chain recombines TRBV2 with TRBJ2-5, with D tentatively TRBD1 (6 bases). The CDR3 extends over 14 amino acids. V was clipped by 10 bases and J by 5 bases, with 20 bases between them. The V gene's germline CDR1 is SNHLY and CDR2 FYNNEI.

This clonotype was recorded once. CDR3 nucleotides: TGCGCCAGCAGCTTGGCACAGCCCGGGGAGCTGTTTTTT. Amino acid sequence: CASSLAQPGELFF. The genes are TRBV5-1 and TRBJ2-2; D unclear. In germline, CDR1 is SGHRS, CDR2 YFSETQ. This CDR3 is 13 amino acids long. Trimming cost V 0 bases and J 6 bases, with 6 bases left between them.

The V and J genes are TRBV4-3 and TRBJ2-5; a possible D gene is TRBD2 (6 bases). From germline, CDR1 is LGHNA and CDR2 YSLEER. The V end was cut by 1 base, the J end by 1 base, with 10 bases between. The CDR3 runs to 15 residues. CDR3 region: CASSQGETSQETQYF. In nucleotides, the CDR3 is TGCGCCAGCAGCCAAGGCGAGACTAGCCAAGAGACCCAGTACTTC.

The gene calls are TRBV5-1 and TRBJ1-5, with D perhaps TRBD1 (5 bases). Germline CDR1 reads SGHRS; CDR2 reads YFSETQ. The germline V and J ends were trimmed by 4 bases and 3 bases, with 20 bases remaining between them. The CDR3 has 17 amino acids. CDR3 sequence reads: CASSPRGGDPSNQPQHF. The CDR3 DNA sequence: TGCGCCAGCAGCCCTCGCGGGGGGGACCCCTCCAATCAGCCCCAGCATTTT.

V and J are TRBV6-5 and TRBJ1-2; 8 bases are a match to TRBD1. Germline V gene data show CDR1 as MNHEY and CDR2 as SVGAGI. The CDR3 totals 15 residues. J lost 5 bases, V lost 2 bases, and 7 bases had no gene match. CDR3 region: CASSYRTGQPYGYTF. CDR3 nucleotides: TGTGCCAGCAGTTACAGGACAGGGCAACCTTATGGCTACACCTTC.

This clonotype has just one count. The chain carries TRBV3-1 and TRBJ1-5; TRBD1 aligns across 8 bases. Germline V CDR1 and CDR2: LGHDT, YNNKEL (reference sequence). This CDR3 has 15 residues. V gave up 4 bases and J gave up 0 bases; unmatched junction bases: 2. CDR3 DNA: TGTGCCAGCAGCCGGGACAGGTATAGCAATCAGCCCCAGCATTTT. Protein: CASSRDRYSNQPQHF.

The chain carries TRBV27 and TRBJ1-5, with D perhaps TRBD1 (5 bases). CDR3 length equals 16 residues. The germline V gene has CDR1 MNHEY and CDR2 SMNVEV (reference sequence). The germline V and J ends were trimmed by 6 bases and 1 base, with 16 bases remaining between them. The CDR3 loop is CASSLFSGGSNQPQHF. The CDR3 DNA is TGTGCCAGCAGCCTCTTCTCGGGGGGGAGCAATCAGCCCCAGCATTTT.

The V gene is TRBV6-1, the J gene TRBJ1-2; D is unresolved. Trimming removed 5 bases at V and 6 bases at J, with 13 bases between. The germline V gene has CDR1 MNHNS and CDR2 SASEGT. This CDR3 is 13 amino acids long. This chain's CDR3 is CASSNFGSDGYTF. DNA for the CDR3: TGTGCCAGCAGTAACTTCGGCTCCGATGGCTACACCTTC.

The chain links TRBV4-2 to TRBJ1-2; the match to TRBD1 covers 7 bases. Trimming at V came to 1 base and at J to 7 bases, leaving 6 bases not matched to a gene. CDR3 size: 14 residues. CDR1 is LGHNA and CDR2 is YNFKEQ in the germline V gene. The CDR3 nucleotides read TGTGCCAGCAGCCAAGGCCGGGACAGAGGTGGCTACACCTTC. It encodes CASSQGRDRGGYTF.

This clonotype was seen a handful of times. The V and J genes are TRBV5-4 and TRBJ1-3; no reliable D call. The V gene lost 1 base and the J gene lost 0 bases, with 2 bases spanning the gap. This CDR3 region has 13 residues. Germline V CDR1 and CDR2: SGHNT, YYREEE (reference sequence). CDR3 bases: TGTGCCAGCAGCTTGAACTCTGGAAACACCATATATTTT. Amino acid sequence: CASSLNSGNTIYF.

The chain carries TRBV5-6 and TRBJ1-1; D remains unclear. V dropped 0 bases and J dropped 6 bases, with 12 bases sitting between them. The CDR3 consists of 14 residues. Per germline, CDR1 SGHDT and CDR2 YYEEEE. CDR3 amino acids: CASSLERLTSEAFF. CDR3 DNA: TGTGCCAGCAGCTTGGAACGGTTAACTTCTGAAGCTTTCTTT. The full variable domain, completed using reference TRBV5-6 and TRBJ1-1, is DAGVTQSPTHLIKTRGQQVTLRCSPKSGHDTVSWYQQALGQGPQFIFQYYEEEERQRGNFPDRFSGHQFPNYSSELNVNALLLGDSALYLCASSLERLTSEAFFGQGTRLTVV.

The chain uses TRBV7-9 and TRBJ2-1; D may be TRBD1 (5 bases). The ends were cut back, 2 bases at V and 2 bases at J, with 13 bases in the middle. The CDR3 extends over 16 amino acids. Germline CDR1 reads SEHNR; CDR2 reads FQNEAQ (reference sequence). The CDR3 sequence is CASSLQGTKTYNEQFF. The CDR3 bases are TGTGCCAGCAGCTTACAGGGCACGAAGACCTACAATGAGCAGTTCTTC.

The chain joins TRBV30 to TRBJ1-6, with D maybe TRBD1 (5 bases). V was clipped by 6 bases and J by 6 bases, with 18 bases between them. The CDR3 contains 15 residues. CDR1 and CDR2 (germline): GTSNPN, SVGIG (reference sequence). For the CDR3, the DNA is TGTGCCTGCAAGACATGGGGGGGTATTAATTCACCCCTCCACTTT. Translation: CACKTWGGINSPLHF.

V usage is TRBV20-1 and J usage is TRBJ1-4; perhaps TRBD1 as D (5 bases). V shed 0 bases and J shed 7 bases, with 15 bases lying between them. CDR3 length: 15 residues. Germline lookup yields CDR1 DFQATT and CDR2 SNEGSKA (reference sequence). The CDR3 region is CSARDPEGRGEKLFF. CDR3 nucleotide sequence: TGCAGTGCTAGAGATCCTGAGGGGAGGGGTGAAAAACTGTTTTTT.

V is TRBV11-3 and J is TRBJ1-6; 7 positions match TRBD1. Germline V gene sequence: CDR1 SGHNT, CDR2 YENEEA. Unmatched junction bases numbered 5, after V lost 5 bases and J lost 7 bases. The CDR3 is made up of 14 amino acids. CDR3 loop: CASSTQGRNSPLHF. CDR3 coding DNA: TGTGCCAGCAGCACACAGGGGAGGAATTCACCCCTCCACTTT.

CDR3 amino acids: CASSNRQGPETQYF. Written as DNA, the CDR3 is TGTGCCAGCAGTAACAGACAGGGACCGGAGACCCAGTACTTC. The chain employs TRBV6-6 and TRBJ2-5, with 7 bases fitting TRBD1. The CDR3 runs 14 residues. V lost 5 bases, J lost 5 bases, and 8 bases stayed unmatched. Looked up from germline, CDR1 is MNHNY and CDR2 is SVGAGI (reference sequence).

This sequence joins TRBV11-2 and TRBJ2-1; either TRBD1 or TRBD2 may fit D (5 bases each). The germline CDR1 and CDR2 sequences are SGHAT and FQNNGV. The CDR3 covers 17 residues. The germline V and J ends were trimmed by 5 bases and 0 bases, with 17 bases remaining between them. The CDR3 reads CASSLRGAPSSYNEQFF. For the CDR3, the DNA is TGTGCCAGCAGCCTTCGAGGGGCGCCCAGCTCCTACAATGAGCAGTTCTTC. Full variable domain (rest looked up from reference TRBV11-2 and TRBJ2-1): EAGVAQSPRYKIIEKRQSVAFWCNPISGHATLYWYQQILGQGPKLLIQFQNNGVVDDSQLPKDRFSAERLKGVDSTLKIQPAKLEDSAVYLCASSLRGAPSSYNEQFFGPGTRLTVL.

The rearrangement uses TRBV9 and TRBJ2-2, with 14 bases fitting TRBD2. The CDR3 extends over 15 amino acids. Germline CDR1 and CDR2: SGDLS and YYNGEE. V lost 6 bases and J lost 4; bases outside the gene matches: 2. The CDR3 DNA reads as TGTGCCAGCAAAGGGACTAGCGGGGGCACCGGGGAGCTGTTTTTT. Protein sequence: CASKGTSGGTGELFF.